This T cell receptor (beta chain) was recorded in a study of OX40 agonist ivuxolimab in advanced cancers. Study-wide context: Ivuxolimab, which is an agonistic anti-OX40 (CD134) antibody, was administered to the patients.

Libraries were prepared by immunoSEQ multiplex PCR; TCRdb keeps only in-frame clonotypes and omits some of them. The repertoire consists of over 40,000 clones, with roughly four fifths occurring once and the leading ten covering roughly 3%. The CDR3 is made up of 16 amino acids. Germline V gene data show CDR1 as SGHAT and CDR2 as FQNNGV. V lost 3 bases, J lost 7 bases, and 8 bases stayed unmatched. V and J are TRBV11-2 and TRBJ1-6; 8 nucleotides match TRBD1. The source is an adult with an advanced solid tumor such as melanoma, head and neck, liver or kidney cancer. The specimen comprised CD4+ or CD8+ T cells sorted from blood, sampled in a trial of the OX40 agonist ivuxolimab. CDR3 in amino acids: CASSFSRGLLNSPLHF. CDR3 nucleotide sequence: TGTGCCAGCAGCTTTTCCAGGGGGCTCCTGAATTCACCCCTCCACTTT. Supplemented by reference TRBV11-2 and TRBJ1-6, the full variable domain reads EAGVAQSPRYKIIEKRQSVAFWCNPISGHATLYWYQQILGQGPKLLIQFQNNGVVDDSQLPKDRFSAERLKGVDSTLKIQPAKLEDSAVYLCASSFSRGLLNSPLHFGNGTRLTVT.